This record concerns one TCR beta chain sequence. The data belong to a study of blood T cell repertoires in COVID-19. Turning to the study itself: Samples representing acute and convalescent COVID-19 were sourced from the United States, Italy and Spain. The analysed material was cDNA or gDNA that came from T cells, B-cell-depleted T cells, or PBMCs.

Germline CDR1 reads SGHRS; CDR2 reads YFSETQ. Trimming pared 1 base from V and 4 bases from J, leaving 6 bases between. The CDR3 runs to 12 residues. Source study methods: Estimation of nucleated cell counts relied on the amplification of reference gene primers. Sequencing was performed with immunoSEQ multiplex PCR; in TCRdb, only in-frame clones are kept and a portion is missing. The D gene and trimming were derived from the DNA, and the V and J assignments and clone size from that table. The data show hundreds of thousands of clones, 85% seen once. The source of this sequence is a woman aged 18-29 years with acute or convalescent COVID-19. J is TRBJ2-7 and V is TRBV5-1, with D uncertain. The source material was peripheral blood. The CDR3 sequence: CASSLTEYEQYF. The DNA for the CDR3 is TGCGCCAGCAGCTTGACTGAGTACGAGCAGTACTTC.